Listed below are T cell receptor beta chains from one sample, sequenced in a study of T cell responses to AZD1222 COVID-19 vaccine. Clones were read by immunoSEQ multiplex PCR, and TCRdb kept only the in-frame ones, dropping some. The table has some 140,000 clones, about 80% seen once. The sample here was peripheral blood, taken on day 0 of AZD1222 vaccination. The receptors stem from an adult in good health. CDR3s include the opening cysteine and the closing phenylalanine or tryptophan. The D gene is left open where the match is weak. The size field is filled for only some rows; it gives once, few, many or a size class.

TRBJ1-2,TRBV12-3/TRBV12-4,-,-,CASSLDRNYGYTF,TGTGCCAGCAGTTTAGACAGAAACTATGGCTACACCTTC
TRBJ2-7,TRBV11-2,-,-,CASSLNVISETYEQYF,TGTGCCAGCAGCTTAAATGTAATCAGTGAGACCTACGAGCAGTACTTC
TRBJ1-6,TRBV5-8,-,-,CASSLVVAGNSPLHF,TGTGCCAGCAGCTTGGTAGTGGCGGGAAATTCACCCCTCCACTTT
TRBJ1-3,TRBV28,-,-,CASSGWGASGNTIYF,TGTGCCAGCAGTGGGTGGGGGGCGAGTGGAAACACCATATATTTT
TRBJ1-1,TRBV6-1,-,-,CASSEAQGRAFF,TGTGCCAGCAGTGAAGCTCAGGGACGGGCTTTCTTT
TRBJ1-4,TRBV9,TRBD1,few,CASSDGGTANEKLFF,TGTGCCAGCAGCGACGGGGGGACAGCTAATGAAAAACTGTTTTTT
TRBJ2-3,TRBV7-8,-,-,CASSYQPTDTQYF,TGTGCCAGCAGCTACCAACCCACAGATACGCAGTATTTT
TRBJ1-1,TRBV14,-,-,CASSHAGLGTEAFF,TGTGCCAGCAGCCACGCGGGTTTGGGCACTGAAGCTTTCTTT
TRBJ2-5,TRBV28,-,once,CASSHGGATLQETQYF,TGTGCCAGCAGTCATGGGGGGGCGACCCTTCAAGAGACCCAGTACTTC
TRBJ1-5,TRBV10-3,-,-,CAISRQGGNQPQHF,TGTGCCATCAGCCGGCAGGGAGGCAATCAGCCCCAGCATTTT
TRBJ1-5,TRBV28,-,-,CASKQRSNSNQPQHF,TGTGCCAGCAAGCAGAGGAGTAATAGCAATCAGCCCCAGCATTTT
TRBJ1-6,TRBV3-1/TRBV3-2,TRBD1,-,CASSQDRGGNSPLHF,TGTGCCAGCAGCCAGGACAGGGGAGGCAATTCACCCCTCCACTTT
TRBJ2-1,TRBV9,-,once,CASSVDTDNEQFF,TGTGCCAGCAGCGTAGACACAGACAATGAGCAGTTCTTC
TRBJ1-4,TRBV28,TRBD1,-,CASSSGTGSPDNEKLFF,TGTGCCAGCAGTTCAGGGACAGGGAGTCCTGATAATGAAAAACTGTTTTTT
TRBJ1-4,TRBV3-1/TRBV3-2,-,-,CASSPASASTNEKLFF,TGTGCCAGCAGCCCAGCAAGTGCCTCAACTAATGAAAAACTGTTTTTT
TRBJ2-7,TRBV20-1,TRBD2,few,CSASMGTSNYEQYF,TGCAGTGCTAGTATGGGGACTAGTAACTACGAGCAGTACTTC
TRBJ1-6,TRBV27,-,few,CASSPDSLPSYNSPLHF,TGTGCCAGCAGTCCCGACAGCTTACCCTCCTATAATTCACCCCTCCACTTT
TRBJ2-1,TRBV18,TRBD1,-,CASYRTGVLGNEQFF,TGTGCCAGCTACCGGACAGGGGTACTAGGGAATGAGCAGTTCTTC
TRBJ1-2,TRBV4-1,-,-,CASSHQGNYGYTF,TGCGCCAGCAGCCATCAGGGGAACTATGGCTACACCTTC
TRBJ2-7,TRBV11-2,-,-,CASSLYQGYEQYF,TGTGCCAGCAGCTTATATCAGGGCTACGAGCAGTACTTC
TRBJ1-6,TRBV7-3,TRBD1,-,CASSLGQSNSPLHF,TGTGCCAGCAGCTTGGGACAGTCCAATTCACCCCTCCACTTT
TRBJ1-1,TRBV5-1,TRBD1,-,CASSWGQSMNTEAFF,TGCGCCAGCAGCTGGGGACAGTCCATGAACACTGAAGCTTTCTTT
TRBJ1-5,TRBV5-6,-,-,CASSLTGQGNQPQHF,TGTGCCAGCAGCTTAACAGGTCAAGGAAATCAGCCCCAGCATTTT
TRBJ1-3,TRBV27,-,-,CASSFLPHRGNTIYF,TGTGCCAGCAGTTTCCTCCCTCATAGGGGAAACACCATATATTTT
TRBJ1-1,TRBV9,-,-,CASSGDPGTNTEAFF,TGTGCCAGCAGCGGCGACCCCGGGACCAACACTGAAGCTTTCTTT
TRBJ2-3,TRBV11-2,TRBD1,-,CASSLGNRDRGDTQYF,TGTGCCAGCAGCTTAGGGAACCGGGACAGGGGAGATACGCAGTATTTT
TRBJ1-1,TRBV7-9,TRBD1,-,CASSSYRGRDTEAFF,TGTGCCAGCAGCTCCTACAGGGGGCGGGACACTGAAGCTTTCTTT
TRBJ2-1,TRBV7-9,-,-,CASSSPQGNEQFF,TGTGCCAGCAGCTCCCCCCAGGGGAATGAGCAGTTCTTC
TRBJ1-2,TRBV6-1,-,-,CASSDGSLNYGYTF,TGTGCCAGCAGTGATGGCAGCTTGAACTATGGCTACACCTTC
TRBJ2-2,TRBV9,TRBD1,few,CASSVGTGGLTGELFF,TGTGCCAGCAGCGTAGGGACAGGGGGTTTAACCGGGGAGCTGTTTTTT
TRBJ1-3,TRBV4-1,-,few,CASSQEGGTGNTIYF,TGCGCCAGCAGCCAAGAAGGAGGGACTGGAAACACCATATATTTT